This TCR beta chain was recorded in a study of cytomegalovirus exposure and HLA in healthy donors. Background on the study: Findings of an earlier analysis included under 140 million unique TCR beta sequences from some 190 million T cells.

Per germline, CDR1 MDHEN and CDR2 SYDVKM. This CDR3 is built from 15 residues. With V trimmed by 4 bases and J by 3 bases, 5 bases remained unmatched. This clone was detected only a few times. Researchers ran the PCR with 60 Vbeta and 13 Jbeta primers. Assay used: immunoSEQ multiplex PCR; TCRdb lists only in-frame clones, some missing. This sample has around 150,000 clones, with 75% to 85% found just once. Sequencing used PBMCs. This chain connects TRBV28 to TRBJ2-7; 11 nucleotides align to TRBD2. The sequence came from a man aged 50-60 years in good health and CMV-seronegative. CDR3 sequence: CASSSASGGLYEQYF. CDR3 nucleotide sequence: TGTGCCAGCAGTTCCGCTAGCGGGGGGCTCTACGAGCAGTACTTC.